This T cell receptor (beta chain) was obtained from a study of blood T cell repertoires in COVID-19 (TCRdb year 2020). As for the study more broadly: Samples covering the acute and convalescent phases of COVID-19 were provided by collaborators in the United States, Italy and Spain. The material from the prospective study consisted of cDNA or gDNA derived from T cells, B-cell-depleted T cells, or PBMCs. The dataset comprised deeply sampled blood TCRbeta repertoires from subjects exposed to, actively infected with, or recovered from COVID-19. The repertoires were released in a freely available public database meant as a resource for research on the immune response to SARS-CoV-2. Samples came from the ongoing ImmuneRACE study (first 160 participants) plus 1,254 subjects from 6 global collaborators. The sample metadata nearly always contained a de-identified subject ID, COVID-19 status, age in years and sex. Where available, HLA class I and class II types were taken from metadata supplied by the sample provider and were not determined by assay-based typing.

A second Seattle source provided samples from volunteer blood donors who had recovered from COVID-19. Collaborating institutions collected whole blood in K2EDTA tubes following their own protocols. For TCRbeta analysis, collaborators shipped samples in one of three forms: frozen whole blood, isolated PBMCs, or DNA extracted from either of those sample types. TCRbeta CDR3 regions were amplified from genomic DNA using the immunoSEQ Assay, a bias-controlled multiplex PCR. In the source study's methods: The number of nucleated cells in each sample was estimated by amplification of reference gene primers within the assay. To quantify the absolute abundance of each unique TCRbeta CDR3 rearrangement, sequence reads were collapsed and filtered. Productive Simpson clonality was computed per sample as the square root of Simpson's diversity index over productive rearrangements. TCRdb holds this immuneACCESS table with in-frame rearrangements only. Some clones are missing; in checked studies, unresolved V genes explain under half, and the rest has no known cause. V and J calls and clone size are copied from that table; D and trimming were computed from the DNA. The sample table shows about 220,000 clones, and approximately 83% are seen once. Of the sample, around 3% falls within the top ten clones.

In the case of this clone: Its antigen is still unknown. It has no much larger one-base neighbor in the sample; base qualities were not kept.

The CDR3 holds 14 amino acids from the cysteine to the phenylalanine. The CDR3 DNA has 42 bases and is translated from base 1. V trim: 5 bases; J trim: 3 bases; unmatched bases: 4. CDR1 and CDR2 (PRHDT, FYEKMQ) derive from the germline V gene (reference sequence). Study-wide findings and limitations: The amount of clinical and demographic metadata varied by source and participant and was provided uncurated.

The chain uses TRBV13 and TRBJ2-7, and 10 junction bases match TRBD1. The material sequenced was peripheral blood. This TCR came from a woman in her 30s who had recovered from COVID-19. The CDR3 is CASSLRDRGYEQYF. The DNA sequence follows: TGTGCCAGCAGCCTCCGGGACAGGGGCTACGAGCAGTACTTC.